The rows below give T cell receptor beta chains drawn from one sample of a study of post-analysis software for immune sequencing data. TCRdb re-derived calls from the PCR reads in MiXCR, one entry per CDR3 protein. The table lists about 460,000 distinct CDR3 sequences, 40% to 55% of them singletons, with around 10% in the top ten. Sequenced: blood. Receptors originate from a girl aged 10 to 17 with multiple sclerosis. Each CDR3 is given with its conserved first and last residue. D genes are given only for firm matches. The size field is filled for only some rows; it gives once, few, many or a size class.

V gene,D gene,J gene,clone size,CDR3 protein,CDR3 DNA
TRBV20-1,TRBD2,TRBJ2-5,NA,CSARGRAGVVETQYF,TGCAGTGCTAGAGGTCGAGCGGGAGTTGTAGAGACCCAGTACTTC
TRBV5-1,TRBD1,TRBJ2-1,NA,CASSWTGVVEQFF,TGCGCCAGCAGCTGGACAGGGGTTGTTGAGCAGTTCTTC
TRBV7-9,NA,TRBJ1-2,NA,CASSPLGPLNGYTF,TGTGCCAGCAGCCCCCTCGGGCCGCTCAATGGCTACACCTTC
TRBV7-2,NA,TRBJ1-6,NA,CASSPGGGRYNSPLHF,TGTGCCAGCAGCCCAGGTGGGGGCCGCTATAATTCACCCCTCCACTTT
TRBV20-1,NA,TRBJ2-7,NA,CSARVPPYNEQYF,TGCAGTGCTAGAGTGCCACCCTACAATGAGCAGTACTTC
TRBV5-5,TRBD1,TRBJ1-6,NA,CASSTPDRNSPLHF,TGTGCCAGCAGCACACCGGACAGGAATTCACCCCTCCACTTT
TRBV7-8,TRBD2,TRBJ2-3,NA,CASSSPGTSGSTGTQYF,TGTGCCAGCAGTTCACCCGGGACTAGCGGGAGTACTGGTACGCAGTATTTT
TRBV20-1,NA,TRBJ2-7,many,CSAEPDIDSYEQYF,TGCAGTGCCGAGCCCGACATCGACTCCTACGAGCAGTACTTC
TRBV2,NA,TRBJ2-3,few,CASIGTINTDTQYF,TGTGCCAGCATTGGGACCATCAACACAGATACGCAGTATTTT
TRBV27,NA,TRBJ1-2,NA,CASSWTGHPYGYTF,TGTGCCAGCAGTTGGACGGGCCACCCCTATGGCTACACCTTC
TRBV6-5,TRBD2,TRBJ2-7,NA,CASSLASGRPGQYF,TGTGCCAGCAGCTTGGCTAGCGGGAGGCCCGGGCAGTACTTC
TRBV10-3,TRBD2,TRBJ2-3,few,CAIRRGGGSTDTQYF,TGTGCCATCAGGAGAGGTGGCGGGAGTACAGATACGCAGTATTTT
TRBV7-9,TRBD1,TRBJ2-7,NA,CASSVGTGDYEQYF,TGTGCCAGCAGCGTGGGGACAGGAGATTACGAGCAGTACTTC
TRBV5-1,TRBD1,TRBJ1-1,NA,CASSVGQGPSEAFF,TGCGCCAGCAGCGTGGGACAGGGCCCTTCTGAAGCTTTCTTT
TRBV12-3/TRBV12-4,NA,TRBJ2-7,many,CASSLYTYEQYF,TGTGCCAGCAGTCTATACACCTACGAGCAGTACTTC
TRBV18,NA,TRBJ2-1,NA,CASSAKNNEQFF,TGTGCCAGCTCAGCCAAGAACAATGAGCAGTTCTTC
TRBV7-8,NA,TRBJ2-3,few,CASSLAYSDTQYF,TGTGCCAGCAGCTTAGCTTACTCAGATACGCAGTATTTT
TRBV7-3,NA,TRBJ2-1,NA,CASSLTPSVRNEQFF,TGTGCCAGCAGCTTAACCCCCTCCGTGCGCAATGAGCAGTTCTTC
TRBV5-1,TRBD1,TRBJ2-5,NA,CASSYQPGAGRGQETQYF,TGCGCCAGCAGCTACCAACCCGGGGCGGGCAGGGGGCAAGAGACCCAGTACTTC
TRBV25-1,TRBD2,TRBJ2-5,once,CASSEYTVRAGGPETQYF,TGTGCCAGCAGTGAATATACGGTTAGGGCGGGAGGGCCAGAGACCCAGTACTTC
TRBV30,TRBD2,TRBJ2-3,NA,CAWSVTGGIDTQYF,TGTGCCTGGAGTGTAACGGGAGGTATAGATACGCAGTATTTT
TRBV27,NA,TRBJ2-4,NA,CASSLHDRKNIQYF,TGTGCCAGCAGTTTACACGACAGGAAAAACATTCAGTACTTC
TRBV5-1,NA,TRBJ2-1,NA,CASSLLVDTTYNEQFF,TGCGCCAGCAGCTTGCTGGTAGACACGACCTACAATGAGCAGTTCTTC
TRBV11-2,NA,TRBJ2-7,few,CASSSEIRGRRAYEQYF,TGTGCCAGCAGCTCTGAGATCAGAGGCAGGAGGGCCTACGAGCAGTACTTC
TRBV6-5,TRBD1,TRBJ2-1,few,CASSWDRNEQFF,TGTGCCAGCAGTTGGGACAGGAATGAGCAGTTCTTC
TRBV29-1,NA,TRBJ1-4,NA,CSASLTGQWEKLFF,TGCAGCGCTTCTCTAACAGGGCAATGGGAAAAACTGTTTTTT
TRBV20-1,TRBD2,TRBJ2-7,NA,CSARSSGMVSYEQYF,TGCAGTGCTAGATCGAGCGGGATGGTCTCCTACGAGCAGTACTTC